The source of this T cell receptor beta chain is a study of response to subunit inactivated influenza vaccine. The germline CDR1 and CDR2 sequences are KGHDR and SFDVKD. V was clipped by 4 bases and J by 8 bases, with 5 bases between them. There are 11 residues in the CDR3. TCRdb passed the RT-PCR reads through MiXCR, listing each CDR3 protein once. The repertoire has about 520,000 distinct CDR3 sequences, about 7.2% of them found once; the top ten carry about an eighth. Sample: PBMCs from blood, taken around 25 months after vaccination. The source is a man between 50 and 75 years old who received an inactivated influenza vaccine. V usage is TRBV24-1 and J usage is TRBJ2-1; D gene ambiguous. The CDR3: CATSDRHEQFF. The CDR3 DNA follows: TGTGCCACCAGTGACCGGCATGAGCAGTTCTTC.